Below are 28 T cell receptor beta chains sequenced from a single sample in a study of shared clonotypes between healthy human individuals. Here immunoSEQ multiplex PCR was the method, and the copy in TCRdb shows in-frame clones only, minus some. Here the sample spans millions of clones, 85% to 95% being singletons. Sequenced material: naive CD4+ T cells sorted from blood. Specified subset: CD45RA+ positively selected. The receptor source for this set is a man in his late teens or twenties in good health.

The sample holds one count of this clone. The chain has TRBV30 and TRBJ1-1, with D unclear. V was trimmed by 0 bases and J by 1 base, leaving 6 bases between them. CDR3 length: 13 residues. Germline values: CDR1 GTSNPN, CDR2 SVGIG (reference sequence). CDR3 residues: CAWSVTSNTEAFF. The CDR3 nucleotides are TGTGCCTGGAGTGTTACATCGAACACTGAAGCTTTCTTT.

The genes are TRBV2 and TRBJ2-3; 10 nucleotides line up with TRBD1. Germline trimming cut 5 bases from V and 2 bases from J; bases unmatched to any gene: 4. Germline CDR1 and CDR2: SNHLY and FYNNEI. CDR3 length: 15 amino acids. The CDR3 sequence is CASSLGQGYTDTQYF. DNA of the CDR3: TGTGCCAGCAGTTTGGGACAGGGGTACACAGATACGCAGTATTTT.

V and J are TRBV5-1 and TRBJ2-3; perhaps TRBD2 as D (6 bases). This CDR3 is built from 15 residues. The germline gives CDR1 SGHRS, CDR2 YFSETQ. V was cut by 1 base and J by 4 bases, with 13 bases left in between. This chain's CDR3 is CASSLSGGKADTQYF. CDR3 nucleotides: TGCGCCAGCAGCTTGTCCGGGGGAAAGGCAGATACGCAGTATTTT.

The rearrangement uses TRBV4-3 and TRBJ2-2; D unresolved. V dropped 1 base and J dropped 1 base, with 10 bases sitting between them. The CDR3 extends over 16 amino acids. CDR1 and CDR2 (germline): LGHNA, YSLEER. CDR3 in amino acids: CASSQGGGVNTGELFF. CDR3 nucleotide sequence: TGCGCCAGCAGCCAAGGAGGCGGAGTGAACACCGGGGAGCTGTTTTTT.

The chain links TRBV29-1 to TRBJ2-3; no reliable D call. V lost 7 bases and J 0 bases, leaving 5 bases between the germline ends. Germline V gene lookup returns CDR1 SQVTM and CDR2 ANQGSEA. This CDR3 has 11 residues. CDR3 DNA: TGCAGCGGTACTAGCACAGATACGCAGTATTTT. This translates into CSGTSTDTQYF.

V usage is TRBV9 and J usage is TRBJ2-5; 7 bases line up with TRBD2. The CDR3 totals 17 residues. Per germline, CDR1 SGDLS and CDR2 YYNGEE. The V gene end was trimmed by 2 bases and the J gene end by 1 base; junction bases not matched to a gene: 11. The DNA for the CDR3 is TGTGCCAGCAGCGTTGTCGGAGTTGGGAGGGCCCAAGAGACCCAGTACTTC. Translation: CASSVVGVGRAQETQYF.

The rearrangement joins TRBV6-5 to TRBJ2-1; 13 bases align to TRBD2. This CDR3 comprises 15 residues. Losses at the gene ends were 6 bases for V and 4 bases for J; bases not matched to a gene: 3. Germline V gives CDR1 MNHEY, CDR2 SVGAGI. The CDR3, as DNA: TGTGCCAGCAGGCGGACTAGCGGGAGATACAATGAGCAGTTCTTC. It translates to CASRRTSGRYNEQFF.

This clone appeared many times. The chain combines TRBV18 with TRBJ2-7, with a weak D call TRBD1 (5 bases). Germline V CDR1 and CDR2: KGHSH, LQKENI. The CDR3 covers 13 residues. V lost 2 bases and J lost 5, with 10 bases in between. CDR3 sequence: CASSPDSRDEQYF. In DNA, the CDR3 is TGTGCCAGCTCACCAGACAGTAGGGACGAGCAGTACTTC.

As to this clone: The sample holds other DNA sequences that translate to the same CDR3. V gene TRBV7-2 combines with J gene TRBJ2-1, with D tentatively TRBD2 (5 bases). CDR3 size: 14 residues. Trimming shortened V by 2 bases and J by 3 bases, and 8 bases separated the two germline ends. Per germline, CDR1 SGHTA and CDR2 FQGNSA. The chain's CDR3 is CASSLRGSYNEQFF. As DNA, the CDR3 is TGTGCCAGCAGCTTAAGAGGGAGCTACAATGAGCAGTTCTTC.

This CDR3 reads CASSLSFTGTGDYEQYF. Written as DNA, the CDR3 is TGTGCCAGCAGCTTGTCCTTCACCGGGACAGGGGACTACGAGCAGTACTTC. This chain uses TRBV7-2 with TRBJ2-7, with 10 nucleotides matching TRBD1. Unmatched junction bases numbered 11, after V lost 3 bases and J lost 3 bases. The CDR3 is 17 amino acids. CDR1 SGHTA and CDR2 FQGNSA come from the germline V gene.

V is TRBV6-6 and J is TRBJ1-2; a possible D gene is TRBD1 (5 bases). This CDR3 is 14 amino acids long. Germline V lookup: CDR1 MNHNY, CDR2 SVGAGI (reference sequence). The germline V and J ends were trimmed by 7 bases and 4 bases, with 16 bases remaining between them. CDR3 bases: TGTGCCAGCAATCCTCTCGGGGGGTCCTATGGCTACACCTTC. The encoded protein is CASNPLGGSYGYTF.

Here the CDR3 reads CASSLDQGAGYEQYF. DNA of the CDR3: TGTGCCAGCAGCTTAGACCAGGGGGCGGGCTACGAGCAGTACTTC. The chain combines TRBV7-9 with TRBJ2-7; 8 bases match TRBD1. Germline V CDR1 and CDR2: SEHNR, FQNEAQ (reference sequence). This CDR3 is 15 amino acids long. V was pared by 1 base and J by 3 bases, with 5 bases of the junction left unmatched.

The CDR3 nucleotides are TGTGCCAGCAGTTACTTAGCGGGAGGCCCCGCAGAAACCCAGTACTTC. It translates to CASSYLAGGPAETQYF. V usage is TRBV6-5 and J usage is TRBJ2-5; 10 bases fit TRBD2. Germline V CDR1 and CDR2: MNHEY, SVGAGI. The CDR3 has 16 residues. With V trimmed by 1 base and J by 8 bases, 10 bases remained unmatched.

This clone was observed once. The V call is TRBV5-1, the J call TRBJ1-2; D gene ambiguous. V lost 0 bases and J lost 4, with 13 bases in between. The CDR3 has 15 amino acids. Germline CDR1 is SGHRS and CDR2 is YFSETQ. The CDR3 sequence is CASSLGGQPSYGYTF. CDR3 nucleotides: TGCGCCAGCAGCTTGGGCGGTCAGCCTTCCTATGGCTACACCTTC.

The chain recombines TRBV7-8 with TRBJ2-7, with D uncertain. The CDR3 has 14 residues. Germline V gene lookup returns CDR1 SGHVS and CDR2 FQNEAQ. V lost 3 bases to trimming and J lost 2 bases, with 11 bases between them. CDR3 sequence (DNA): TGTGCCAGCAGCTTTGGCGACACCACCTACGAGCAGTACTTC. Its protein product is CASSFGDTTYEQYF.

CDR3 sequence reads: CASSWAGDTQYF. The CDR3 coding sequence is TGTGCCAGCAGCTGGGCAGGGGATACGCAGTATTTT. V gene TRBV7-2 combines with J gene TRBJ2-3, with D possibly matching TRBD1 (5 bases). The CDR3 has 12 residues. The ends were cut back, 4 bases at V and 6 bases at J, with 8 bases in the middle. Germline CDR1 reads SGHTA; CDR2 reads FQGNSA.

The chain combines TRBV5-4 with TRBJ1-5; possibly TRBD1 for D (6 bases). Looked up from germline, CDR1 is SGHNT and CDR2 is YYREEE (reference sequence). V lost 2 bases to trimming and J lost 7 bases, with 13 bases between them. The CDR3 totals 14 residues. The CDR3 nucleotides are TGTGCCAGCAGCTTTCAGGGGTCTGGACAGCCCCAGCATTTT. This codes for CASSFQGSGQPQHF.

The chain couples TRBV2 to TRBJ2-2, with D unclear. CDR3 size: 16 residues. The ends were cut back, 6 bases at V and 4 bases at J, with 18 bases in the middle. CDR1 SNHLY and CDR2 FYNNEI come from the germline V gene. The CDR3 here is CASSRGSIPPTGELFF. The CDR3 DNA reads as TGTGCCAGCAGCCGTGGATCCATCCCCCCCACCGGGGAGCTGTTTTTT.

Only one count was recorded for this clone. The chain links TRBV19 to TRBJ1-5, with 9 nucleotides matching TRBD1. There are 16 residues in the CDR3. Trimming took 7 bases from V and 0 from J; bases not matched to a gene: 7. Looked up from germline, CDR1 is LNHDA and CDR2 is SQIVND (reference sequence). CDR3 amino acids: CASNQQGANSNQPQHF. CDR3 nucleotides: TGTGCCAGTAACCAACAGGGGGCGAATAGCAATCAGCCCCAGCATTTT. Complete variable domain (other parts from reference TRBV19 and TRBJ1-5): DGGITQSPKYLFRKEGQNVTLSCEQNLNHDAMYWYRQDPGQGLRLIYYSQIVNDFQKGDIAEGYSVSREKKESFPLTVTSAQKNPTAFYLCASNQQGANSNQPQHFGDGTRLSIL.

CDR3 nucleotide sequence: TGCGCCAGCAGCGCCCCGGGCCTTAATGAAAAACTGTTTTTT. It codes for CASSAPGLNEKLFF. The chain couples TRBV5-1 to TRBJ1-4; no firm D call. The CDR3 is 14 residues long. Trimming left V 4 bases short and J 4 bases short, with 11 bases between. From germline, CDR1 is SGHRS and CDR2 YFSETQ.

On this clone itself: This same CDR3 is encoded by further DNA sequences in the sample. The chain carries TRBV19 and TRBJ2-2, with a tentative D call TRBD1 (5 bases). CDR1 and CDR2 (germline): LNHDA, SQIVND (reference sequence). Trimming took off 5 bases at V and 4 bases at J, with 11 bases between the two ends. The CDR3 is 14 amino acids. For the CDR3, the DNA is TGTGCCAGTAGTTCGCAGGGTACCACCGGGGAGCTGTTTTTT. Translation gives CASSSQGTTGELFF.

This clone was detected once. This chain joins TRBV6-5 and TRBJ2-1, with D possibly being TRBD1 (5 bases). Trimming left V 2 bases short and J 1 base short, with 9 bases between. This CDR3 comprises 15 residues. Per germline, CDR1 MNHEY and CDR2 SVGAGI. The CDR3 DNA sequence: TGTGCCAGCAGTTACCGGACACAATCCTACAATGAGCAGTTCTTC. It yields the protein CASSYRTQSYNEQFF.

The CDR3 region has the DNA TGTGCCAGCAGGCCGGGGGGAGGGCCGAGGAGCTCCTACAATGAGCAGTTCTTC. Translated: CASRPGGGPRSSYNEQFF. This rearrangement joins TRBV7-9 to TRBJ2-1; 7 positions match TRBD2. The CDR3 spans 18 residues. Germline trimming cut 6 bases from V and 0 bases from J; bases unmatched to any gene: 14. In germline, CDR1 is SEHNR, CDR2 FQNEAQ (reference sequence). Based on the CDR3 plus reference TRBV7-9 and TRBJ2-1, the full variable domain is DTGVSQNPRHKITKRGQNVTFRCDPISEHNRLYWYRQTLGQGPEFLTYFQNEAQLEKSRLLSDRFSAERPKGSFSTLEIQRTEQGDSAMYLCASRPGGGPRSSYNEQFFGPGTRLTVL.

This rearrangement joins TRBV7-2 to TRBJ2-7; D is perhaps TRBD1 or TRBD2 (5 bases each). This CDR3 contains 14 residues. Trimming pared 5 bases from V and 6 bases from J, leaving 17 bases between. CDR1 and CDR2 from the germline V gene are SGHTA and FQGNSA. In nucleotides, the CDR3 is TGTGCCAGCAGCATATCCCCGGGGACCGCCGAGCAGTACTTC. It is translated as CASSISPGTAEQYF.

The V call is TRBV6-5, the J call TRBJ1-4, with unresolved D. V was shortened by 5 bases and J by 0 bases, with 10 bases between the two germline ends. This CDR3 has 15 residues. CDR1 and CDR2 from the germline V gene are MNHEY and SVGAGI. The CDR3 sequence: CASSRTPATNEKLFF. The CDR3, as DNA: TGTGCCAGCAGTAGGACGCCCGCAACTAATGAAAAACTGTTTTTT.

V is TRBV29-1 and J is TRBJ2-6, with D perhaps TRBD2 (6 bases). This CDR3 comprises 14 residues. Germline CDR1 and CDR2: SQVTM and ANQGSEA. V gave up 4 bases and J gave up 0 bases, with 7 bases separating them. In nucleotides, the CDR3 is TGCAGCGTTGGGGAGGTCTCTGGGGCCAACGTCCTGACTTTC. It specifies CSVGEVSGANVLTF.

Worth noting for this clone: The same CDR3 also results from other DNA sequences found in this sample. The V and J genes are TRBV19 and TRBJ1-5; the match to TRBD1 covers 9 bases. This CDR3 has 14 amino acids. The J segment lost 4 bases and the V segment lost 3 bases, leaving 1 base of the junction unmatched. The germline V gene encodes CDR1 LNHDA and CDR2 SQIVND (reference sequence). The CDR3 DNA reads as TGTGCCAGTAGTATTGGGACAGGGAATCAGCCCCAGCATTTT. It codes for CASSIGTGNQPQHF.

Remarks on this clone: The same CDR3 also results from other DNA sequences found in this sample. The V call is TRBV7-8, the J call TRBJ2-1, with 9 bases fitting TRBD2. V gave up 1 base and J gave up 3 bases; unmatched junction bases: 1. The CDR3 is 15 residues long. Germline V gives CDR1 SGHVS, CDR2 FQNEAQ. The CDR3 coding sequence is TGTGCCAGCAGCTTAGAAGCGGGAGGCTACAATGAGCAGTTCTTC. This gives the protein CASSLEAGGYNEQFF.